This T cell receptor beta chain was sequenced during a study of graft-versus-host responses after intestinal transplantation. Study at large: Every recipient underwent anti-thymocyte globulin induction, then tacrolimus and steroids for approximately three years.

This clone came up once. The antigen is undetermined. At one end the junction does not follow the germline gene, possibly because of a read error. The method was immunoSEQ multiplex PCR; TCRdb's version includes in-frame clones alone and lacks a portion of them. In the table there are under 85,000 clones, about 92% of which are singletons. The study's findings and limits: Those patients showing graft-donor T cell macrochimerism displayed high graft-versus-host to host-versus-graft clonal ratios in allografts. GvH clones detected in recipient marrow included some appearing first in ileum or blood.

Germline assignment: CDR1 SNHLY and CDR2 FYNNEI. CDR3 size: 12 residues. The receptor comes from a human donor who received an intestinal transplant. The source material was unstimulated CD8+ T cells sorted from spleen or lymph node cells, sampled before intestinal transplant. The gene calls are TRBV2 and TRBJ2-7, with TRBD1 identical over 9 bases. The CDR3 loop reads CASRDRAYEQYF. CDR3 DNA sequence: TGTGCAAGCAGGGACAGGGCCTACGAGCAGTACTTC. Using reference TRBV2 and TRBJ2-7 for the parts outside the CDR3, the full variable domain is EPEVTQTPSHQVTQMGQEVILRCVPISNHLYFYWYRQILGQKVEFLVSFYNNEISEKSEIFDDQFSVERPDGSNFTLKIRSTKLEDSAMYFCASRDRAYEQYFGPGTRLTVT.